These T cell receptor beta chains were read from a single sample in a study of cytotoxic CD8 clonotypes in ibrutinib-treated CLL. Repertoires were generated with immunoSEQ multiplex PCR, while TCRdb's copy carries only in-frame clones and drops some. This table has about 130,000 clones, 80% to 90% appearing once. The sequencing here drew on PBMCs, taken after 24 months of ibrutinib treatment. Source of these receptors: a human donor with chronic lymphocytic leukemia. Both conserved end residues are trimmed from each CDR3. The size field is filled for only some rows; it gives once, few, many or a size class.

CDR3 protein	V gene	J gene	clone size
ASSQGQGRESYGYT	TRBV4-2	TRBJ1-2	once
ASSSPDRNRGYT	TRBV11-2	TRBJ1-2	-
ASSTRDEQF	TRBV7-6	TRBJ2-1	many
ASKDWGGAIQTYEQY	TRBV2	TRBJ2-7	once
ASSQDVRGPLNEQY	TRBV4-3	TRBJ2-7	-
ASRAGGLSGQY	TRBV6-1	TRBJ2-7	-
SARARVEQF	TRBV20-1	TRBJ2-1	-
ASSSGTGVDEQY	TRBV28	TRBJ2-7	-
SVEDPPGGTDTQY	TRBV29-1	TRBJ2-3	-
ASSLVRGRSDGYT	TRBV7-9	TRBJ1-2	-
ASSPSEPTGELF	TRBV18	TRBJ2-2	-
ATSGTGDSPFYTQY	TRBV28	TRBJ2-3	-
ASSLVPENTGELF	TRBV5-1	TRBJ2-2	-
ASSLSVLITDTQY	TRBV27	TRBJ2-3	-
ASSPAQLPGELF	TRBV18	TRBJ2-2	-
ASSLRTGYEQY	TRBV27	TRBJ2-7	-
ASSYVGNQPQH	TRBV6-5	TRBJ1-5	-
ASSPNSGGTQY	TRBV18	TRBJ2-5	-
ASSLKQGGGYT	TRBV28	TRBJ1-2	-
ASSHSPNTEAF	TRBV28	TRBJ1-1	-
AWSVDTNTEAF	TRBV30	TRBJ1-1	-
ASSFGGGSGANVLT	TRBV27	TRBJ2-6	-
SVEPGSGYT	TRBV29-1	TRBJ1-2	once
ASSLVAGGHEQF	TRBV7-9	TRBJ2-1	-
ASRLNPSGAYNEQF	TRBV5-6	TRBJ2-1	few
AWSRDRTYEQY	TRBV30	TRBJ2-7	-
ASSSSTARNTGELF	TRBV5-4	TRBJ2-2	-
ASSPAGRAEQY	TRBV11-3	TRBJ2-7	-
ASSLTLGLTNTEAF	TRBV4-1	TRBJ1-1	-
ASSQAGGRNTEAF	TRBV4-3	TRBJ1-1	-
AILMATEAF	TRBV28	TRBJ1-1	-
ASSGTRGTEAF	TRBV6-4	TRBJ1-1	-
ASSQVGGARDIQY	TRBV14	TRBJ2-4	-
ASSLASAQGYEQY	TRBV28	TRBJ2-7	-
ASSTRLRGTGELF	TRBV19	TRBJ2-2	-
SVPDREVRNYGYT	TRBV29-1	TRBJ1-2	-
AWRLSGGRSHYT	TRBV30	TRBJ1-2	-
ASSLPGSSDTQY	TRBV7-2	TRBJ2-3	once
ASRRDGDLNQPQH	TRBV6-5	TRBJ1-5	-
ASTLQGARGSPLH	TRBV7-2	TRBJ1-6	-
AWSDKGVTNEKLF	TRBV30	TRBJ1-4	-
ASSPEAGGQVRDGYT	TRBV18	TRBJ1-2	-
ASSNDRALSYEQY	TRBV7-9	TRBJ2-7	few